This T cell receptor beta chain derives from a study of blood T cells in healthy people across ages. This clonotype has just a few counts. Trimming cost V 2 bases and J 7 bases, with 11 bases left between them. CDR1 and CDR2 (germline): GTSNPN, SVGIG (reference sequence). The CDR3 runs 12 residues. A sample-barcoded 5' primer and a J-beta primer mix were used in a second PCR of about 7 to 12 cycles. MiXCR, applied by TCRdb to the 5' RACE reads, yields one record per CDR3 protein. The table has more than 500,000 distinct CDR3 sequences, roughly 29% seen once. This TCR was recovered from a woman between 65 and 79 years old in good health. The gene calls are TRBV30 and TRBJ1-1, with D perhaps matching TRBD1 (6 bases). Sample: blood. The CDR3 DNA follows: TGTGCCTGGAGTAGGATAGGGGGTGAAGCTTTCTTT. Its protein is CAWSRIGGEAFF.